What follows are 21 T cell receptor beta chains derived from one specimen sequenced in a study of blood T cell repertoires in COVID-19. Clones were sequenced by immunoSEQ multiplex PCR, and TCRdb holds only the in-frame ones, with some missing. The sample records about 120,000 clones, around 84% being singletons. The sequenced material came from PBMCs or T cells enriched from blood (not recorded which). These receptors were obtained from a woman in her 30s who had recovered from COVID-19.

The rearrangement links TRBV5-4 to TRBJ1-1, with TRBD1 matching 8 bases. This CDR3 spans 14 amino acids. Germline assignment: CDR1 SGHNT and CDR2 YYREEE (reference sequence). The J segment lost 5 bases and the V segment lost 3 bases, leaving 6 bases of the junction unmatched. The CDR3 DNA follows: TGTGCCAGCAGCTCCTACAGGGGGTGGACTGAAGCTTTCTTT. Its translation is CASSSYRGWTEAFF.

The chain links TRBV30 to TRBJ2-1, with 8 positions matching TRBD1. This CDR3 has 13 residues. V dropped 8 bases and J dropped 3; count of bases not matched to a gene: 6. CDR1 GTSNPN and CDR2 SVGIG come from the germline V gene (reference sequence). CDR3 bases: TGTGCCCGAACCGGGACAGGCTACAATGAGCAGTTCTTC. Protein sequence: CARTGTGYNEQFF. Drawing the rest from reference TRBV30 and TRBJ2-1, the complete variable domain is SQTIHQWPATLVQPVGSPLSLECTVEGTSNPNLYWYRQAAGRGLQLLFYSVGIGQISSEVPQNLSASRPQDRQFILSSKKLLLSDSGFYLCARTGTGYNEQFFGPGTRLTVL.

J is TRBJ2-1 and V is TRBV7-8; 9 bases match TRBD1. Germline V lookup: CDR1 SGHVS, CDR2 FQNEAQ. The CDR3 extends over 16 amino acids. V shed 2 bases, J shed 9 bases, and the junction held 11 bases outside the gene matches. CDR3: CASSLSPGQGPFEQFF. As DNA, the CDR3 is TGTGCCAGCAGCTTATCGCCCGGACAGGGGCCATTTGAGCAGTTCTTC.

This clone was detected a few times. The rearrangement uses TRBV25-1 and TRBJ1-3, with D possibly TRBD1 on 6 matching bases. The CDR3 is 14 amino acids. Germline CDR1 is MGHDK and CDR2 is SYGVNS. With 2 bases removed from V and 4 bases from J, the gap between germline ends came to 9 bases. The CDR3 sequence is CASSETGSGNTIYF. Here the CDR3 DNA reads TGTGCCAGCAGTGAAACAGGGTCGGGAAACACCATATATTTT.

The rearrangement uses TRBV18 and TRBJ1-4; TRBD1 aligns across 9 bases. From germline, CDR1 is KGHSH and CDR2 LQKENI. This CDR3 has 15 amino acids. The ends lost 0 bases at V and 8 bases at J; junction bases unmatched: 4. CDR3 sequence (DNA): TGTGCCAGCTCACCACCCCAGGACAGGGGAGAAAAACTGTTTTTT. It translates to CASSPPQDRGEKLFF. The full variable domain, rest sourced from reference TRBV18 and TRBJ1-4, is NAGVMQNPRHLVRRRGQEARLRCSPMKGHSHVYWYRQLPEEGLKFMVYLQKENIIDESGMPKERFSAEFPKEGPSILRIQQVVRGDSAAYFCASSPPQDRGEKLFFGSGTQLSVL.

This chain links TRBV30 with TRBJ1-3; 7 bases fit TRBD1. Looked up from germline, CDR1 is GTSNPN and CDR2 is SVGIG (reference sequence). After removal of 0 bases from V and 1 base from J, the junction contained 9 bases not matched to a gene. The CDR3 consists of 17 residues. The CDR3 DNA follows: TGTGCCTGGAGTGTCGGACAGGCCCTTTTTTCTGGAAACACCATATATTTT. Its translation: CAWSVGQALFSGNTIYF. The whole variable domain, filled in from reference TRBV30 and TRBJ1-3, reads SQTIHQWPATLVQPVGSPLSLECTVEGTSNPNLYWYRQAAGRGLQLLFYSVGIGQISSEVPQNLSASRPQDRQFILSSKKLLLSDSGFYLCAWSVGQALFSGNTIYFGEGSWLTVV.

V usage is TRBV10-3 and J usage is TRBJ2-2; maybe TRBD1 (6 bases). V lost 3 bases and J 4 bases, leaving 12 bases between the germline ends. CDR1 and CDR2 (germline): ENHRY, SYGVKD. This CDR3 has 15 amino acids. The CDR3 DNA sequence: TGTGCCATCAGTGAATTGGGGGCGGGCACCGGGGAGCTGTTTTTT. It translates to CAISELGAGTGELFF.

This chain joins TRBV18 and TRBJ1-3; D call uncertain. Germline CDR1 and CDR2: KGHSH and LQKENI. V lost 5 bases and J 0 bases, leaving 8 bases between the germline ends. The CDR3 runs to 14 residues. CDR3 in DNA: TGTGCCAGCTCAATCGCTAGCTCTGGAAACACCATATATTTT. Its protein is CASSIASSGNTIYF.

The count of this clone is one. Compared with germline, one end of the junction differs, possibly owing to a read error. V usage is TRBV10-1 and J usage is TRBJ1-5, with D tentatively TRBD1 (5 bases). The CDR3 is made up of 16 amino acids. CDR1 and CDR2 (germline): WNHNN, SYGVQD (reference sequence). CDR3 sequence reads: CASSEWGSGGDQPQHF. The CDR3 DNA reads TGCGCCAGCAGCGAGTGGGGCTCGGGGGGGGATCAGCCCCAGCATTTT.

This chain joins TRBV10-3 and TRBJ2-7, with 8 bases identical to TRBD1. The germline gives CDR1 ENHRY, CDR2 SYGVKD. The CDR3 totals 13 residues. V dropped 4 bases and J dropped 7; count of bases not matched to a gene: 6. DNA of the CDR3: TGTGCCATCAGTGTCCGGGACAGGTATGAGCAGTACTTC. It is translated as CAISVRDRYEQYF.

The CDR3 DNA sequence: TGTGCCAGCAGTTTAAGGAGCTCTGGAAACACCATATATTTT. This codes for CASSLRSSGNTIYF. The genes are TRBV28 and TRBJ1-3; D remains ambiguous. Germline assignment: CDR1 MDHEN and CDR2 SYDVKM. The CDR3 runs to 14 residues. The V end was cut by 2 bases, the J end by 0 bases, with 5 bases between.

This rearrangement joins TRBV2 to TRBJ1-2; TRBD1 aligns across 8 bases. With 4 bases clipped from V and 5 bases from J, the junction kept 6 bases outside the gene matches. Germline V gene lookup returns CDR1 SNHLY and CDR2 FYNNEI. This CDR3 region has 14 residues. This CDR3 reads CASSGTGGGYGYTF. The DNA of the CDR3 is TGTGCCAGCAGTGGTACAGGGGGGGGTTATGGCTACACCTTC.

The gene calls are TRBV4-1 and TRBJ2-1; D is uncertain. Germline V gene lookup returns CDR1 MGHRA and CDR2 YSYEKL. V lost 4 bases to trimming and J lost 5 bases, with 6 bases between them. The CDR3 runs 12 residues. The CDR3 sequence: CASSPIDNEQFF. Here the CDR3 DNA reads TGCGCCAGCAGCCCTATTGACAATGAGCAGTTCTTC.

The chain joins TRBV9 to TRBJ2-3; the D gene is possibly TRBD1 (6 bases). The CDR3 is 14 amino acids. V dropped 2 bases and J dropped 6 bases, with 13 bases sitting between them. CDR1 and CDR2 from the germline V gene are SGDLS and YYNGEE. CDR3 sequence: CASSVGTIGDTQYF. CDR3 coding DNA: TGTGCCAGCAGCGTCGGGACAATAGGGGATACGCAGTATTTT.

This clone was seen once. The chain carries TRBV7-6 and TRBJ2-5; 13 nucleotides line up with TRBD2. The CDR3 is made up of 16 amino acids. J gave up 1 base and V 5 bases, and 4 bases lay outside the gene matches. From germline, CDR1 is SGHVS and CDR2 FNYEAQ. CDR3 protein: CASSHRTSGSQETQYF. The CDR3 nucleotides are TGTGCCAGCAGCCATCGGACTAGCGGGAGCCAAGAGACCCAGTACTTC.

This clone has only one observation. This chain links TRBV29-1 with TRBJ1-2; TRBD1 aligns across 7 bases. The V and J ends lost 6 bases and 8 bases, in that order; junction bases with no gene match: 6. The germline V gene has CDR1 SQVTM and CDR2 ANQGSEA. The CDR3 covers 11 residues. CDR3 region: CSVRTGEGYTF. CDR3 bases: TGCAGCGTCCGGACAGGAGAGGGCTACACCTTC.

Only a few counts were recorded for this clone. This chain connects TRBV7-2 to TRBJ2-1, with TRBD1 matching over 9 bases. The V segment lost 5 bases and the J segment 8 bases; nucleotides outside the gene matches: 7. The germline V gene has CDR1 SGHTA and CDR2 FQGNSA. The length of the CDR3 is 14 residues. For the CDR3, the DNA is TGTGCCAGCAGCAGATTGGGACAGGGCGATGAGCAGTTCTTC. It encodes CASSRLGQGDEQFF.

The chain carries TRBV5-1 and TRBJ2-3; 8 bases agree with TRBD2. With 2 bases clipped from V and 6 bases from J, the junction kept 11 bases outside the gene matches. Per the germline V gene, CDR1 is SGHRS and CDR2 is YFSETQ. The CDR3 covers 16 residues. CDR3 sequence (DNA): TGCGCCAGCAGCTTAATGGAGCTAGCGGGTGGGGATACGCAGTATTTT. Encoded protein: CASSLMELAGGDTQYF. Supplemented by reference TRBV5-1 and TRBJ2-3, the full variable domain reads KAGVTQTPRYLIKTRGQQVTLSCSPISGHRSVSWYQQTPGQGLQFLFEYFSETQRNKGNFPGRFSGRQFSNSRSEMNVSTLELGDSALYLCASSLMELAGGDTQYFGPGTRLTVL.

The gene calls are TRBV4-3 and TRBJ1-2; a weak D match, TRBD1 (6 bases). V was pared by 7 bases and J by 6 bases, with 21 bases between. CDR3 size: 15 residues. Looked up from germline, CDR1 is LGHNA and CDR2 is YSLEER. The CDR3 DNA follows: TGCGCCAGCAAGTTATCGGCAGGGGCCTCCGATGGCTACACCTTC. It translates to CASKLSAGASDGYTF.

The chain combines TRBV2 with TRBJ1-1, with D unclear. The CDR3 has 18 amino acids. Trimming took off 4 bases at V and 6 bases at J, with 27 bases between the two ends. Per germline, CDR1 SNHLY and CDR2 FYNNEI. CDR3 residues: CASSGGLNAAPTAAEAFF. For the CDR3, the DNA is TGTGCCAGCAGTGGAGGTCTGAATGCGGCGCCTACCGCGGCTGAAGCTTTCTTT.

The chain employs TRBV3-1 (or the pseudogene TRBV3-2) and TRBJ1-6; unclear D gene. The length of the CDR3 is 12 residues. Germline assignment: CDR1 LGHDT and CDR2 YNNKEL (reference sequence). Deletions cut 2 bases from V and 8 bases from J, with 4 bases between. For the CDR3, the DNA is TGTGCCAGCAGCCAACTAGATTCACCCCTCCACTTT. It yields the protein CASSQLDSPLHF.